This TCR beta chain derives from a study of regulatory T cells in long-lasting Graves disease. From germline, CDR1 is SGHRS and CDR2 YFSETQ. V was cut by 1 base and J by 5 bases, with 13 bases left in between. The CDR3 sequence is 14 residues long. Construction of TCR beta libraries relied on iRepertoire HTBI primers and on Arm-PCR targeting CDR3 regions. In TCRdb, the multiplex PCR reads were re-called with MiXCR into one record per CDR3 protein. The sample lists a few hundred thousand distinct CDR3 sequences, about a quarter seen once, with about 26% in the top ten. Regarding time point: persistent/refractory GD, antithyroid drugs over 5 years with positive TRAb. The TCR library was prepared using RNA isolated from PBMCs.

The sequencing here drew on peripheral blood mononuclear cells (PBMCs), taken when the disease was refractory, from a patient treated with antithyroid drugs. V is TRBV5-1 and J is TRBJ2-7; D is ambiguous. This sequence originates from a female donor with Graves disease. CDR3 DNA: TGCGCCAGCAGCTTGAAGGGTATAAACCACGAGCAGTACTTC. As protein: CASSLKGINHEQYF.